This TCR beta chain was sequenced during a study of blood T cells in healthy people across ages. Study outcomes and limitations: Among long-lived donors, naive CD4+ cells were more numerous and diversity higher than in aged donors.

Losses at the gene ends were 6 bases for V and 3 bases for J; bases not matched to a gene: 20. The length of the CDR3 is 20 residues. Looked up from germline, CDR1 is MNHEY and CDR2 is SVGAGI. Primers used in a second PCR of about 7 to 11 cycles were a sample-barcoded 5' primer and a J-beta primer mix. Each cDNA was tagged by a template-switch adaptor containing 12 random nucleotides. TCRdb analysed the 5' RACE reads with MiXCR anew, one entry per CDR3 protein. The sample lists about 1.8 million distinct CDR3 sequences; just under 50% were seen once. On this clonotype: The antigen is not known.

The donors, healthy Caucasians from Russia, were aged about 6 to 95. Sequenced sample: blood. The sequence was collected from a woman between 35 and 50 years old in good health. The genes are TRBV6-5 and TRBJ1-5, with TRBD1 matching 10 bases. The CDR3 region has the DNA TGTGCCAGCAGCTTAACATTCACCGGGACAGGGGACCTTTTCAATCAGCCCCAGCATTTT. It specifies CASSLTFTGTGDLFNQPQHF.